Each of the 15 T cell receptor beta chains below was sequenced from the same sample in a study of T cell changes during pregnancy in multiple sclerosis. Assay used: immunoSEQ multiplex PCR; TCRdb lists only in-frame clones, some missing. The sample has more than 25,000 clones, about nine tenths seen once. The input for sequencing was CD8+ T cells from peripheral blood mononuclear cells, taken in the second trimester of pregnancy. All receptors derive from a female donor in good health, enrolled as a control in a pregnancy study.

The chain employs TRBV27 and TRBJ1-2; 10 positions match TRBD1. The V gene end was trimmed by 6 bases and the J gene end by 6 bases; junction bases not matched to a gene: 13. This CDR3 has 16 residues. Per the germline V gene, CDR1 is MNHEY and CDR2 is SMNVEV (reference sequence). The CDR3 nucleotides are TGTGCCAGCAGCCCGAAGTTGGGACAGGGGATTAATGGCTACACCTTC. Amino acid sequence: CASSPKLGQGINGYTF.

The CDR3 loop reads CASRVTGFDYGYTF. The DNA of the CDR3 is TGTGCCAGCAGGGTGACAGGGTTTGACTATGGCTACACCTTC. This chain connects TRBV6-4 to TRBJ1-2, with 7 bases identical to TRBD1. Germline V lookup: CDR1 MRHNA, CDR2 SNTAGT. The CDR3 runs to 14 residues. The V and J ends lost 6 bases and 3 bases, in that order; junction bases with no gene match: 7.

The V gene is TRBV7-2, the J gene TRBJ1-1, with 8 bases matching TRBD1. The CDR3 has 16 amino acids. V trimming: 4 bases; J trimming: 5 bases; junction bases outside the gene matches: 12. Germline CDR1 reads SGHTA; CDR2 reads FQGNSA. CDR3 coding DNA: TGTGCCAGCAGCTACGGACAGGGAAGCACAGGGACTGAAGCTTTCTTT. Translating gives CASSYGQGSTGTEAFF.

The CDR3 nucleotides read TGTGCCAGTAGTATTAAGAGGAACAGGGGGCATACTGAAGCTTTCTTT. Protein sequence: CASSIKRNRGHTEAFF. This chain links TRBV19 with TRBJ1-1, with 9 positions matching TRBD1. There are 16 residues in the CDR3. Trimming took 3 bases from V and 5 from J; bases not matched to a gene: 10. The germline CDR1 and CDR2 sequences are LNHDA and SQIVND (reference sequence).

The chain is built from TRBV9 and TRBJ2-3, with a possible D match to TRBD2 (6 bases). The germline V gene has CDR1 SGDLS and CDR2 YYNGEE. The CDR3 consists of 16 residues. The V end lost 3 bases, the J end lost 2 bases, and 16 bases lay between the germline ends. CDR3 bases: TGTGCCAGCAGCGCGGGAAGGGACTCCTTCACAGATACGCAGTATTTT. Protein: CASSAGRDSFTDTQYF.

The chain couples TRBV18 to TRBJ1-6; 10 bases agree with TRBD1. Losses at the gene ends were 3 bases for V and 10 bases for J; bases not matched to a gene: 6. The CDR3 totals 15 residues. Germline V gene sequence: CDR1 KGHSH, CDR2 LQKENI. Here the CDR3 reads CASSPGQGSGSPLHF. The CDR3, as DNA: TGTGCCAGCTCACCGGGACAGGGGTCAGGGTCACCCCTCCACTTT.

The gene calls are TRBV27 and TRBJ1-5; 7 bases map to TRBD1. Germline V gene data show CDR1 as MNHEY and CDR2 as SMNVEV (reference sequence). This CDR3 is built from 14 residues. The V and J ends lost 7 bases and 1 base, in that order; junction bases with no gene match: 4. The CDR3 spells CASKQQGSNQPQHF. CDR3 sequence (DNA): TGTGCCAGCAAGCAACAGGGGAGCAATCAGCCCCAGCATTTT.

This chain connects TRBV2 to TRBJ2-1; tentative D call: TRBD2 (5 bases). V was trimmed by 7 bases and J by 6 bases, leaving 7 bases between them. Germline V lookup: CDR1 SNHLY, CDR2 FYNNEI. The CDR3 covers 11 residues. In DNA, the CDR3 is TGTGCCAGCAACGGAGGCAATGAGCAGTTCTTC. This encodes CASNGGNEQFF.

The chain is built from TRBV5-1 and TRBJ2-1; D is possibly TRBD2 (6 bases). This CDR3 comprises 13 residues. CDR1 is SGHRS and CDR2 is YFSETQ in the germline V gene. Trimming removed 0 bases at V and 6 bases at J, with 7 bases between. CDR3 loop: CASSLGGVNEQFF. CDR3 nucleotide sequence: TGCGCCAGCAGCTTGGGCGGGGTCAATGAGCAGTTCTTC. The variable domain in full, with the rest retrieved from reference TRBV5-1 and TRBJ2-1, is KAGVTQTPRYLIKTRGQQVTLSCSPISGHRSVSWYQQTPGQGLQFLFEYFSETQRNKGNFPGRFSGRQFSNSRSEMNVSTLELGDSALYLCASSLGGVNEQFFGPGTRLTVL.

The chain joins TRBV6-5 to TRBJ2-5; tentatively, D is TRBD1 (6 bases). Germline CDR1 MNHEY, CDR2 SVGAGI. CDR3 length: 14 residues. V was cut by 5 bases and J by 4 bases, with 14 bases left in between. The CDR3 DNA follows: TGTGCCAGCAGTCCTACAGGGCAGAGAGAGACCCAGTACTTC. It translates to CASSPTGQRETQYF.

The V gene is TRBV11-2, the J gene TRBJ2-1; TRBD2 matches at 7 bases. CDR3 length: 15 amino acids. Germline assignment: CDR1 SGHAT and CDR2 FQNNGV. V lost 0 bases and J lost 4; bases outside the gene matches: 3. The CDR3 loop is CASSLEAGIYNEQFF. Here the CDR3 DNA reads TGTGCCAGCAGCTTAGAAGCGGGGATATACAATGAGCAGTTCTTC.

CDR3 coding DNA: TGTGCCAGCAGTGATCGCCCAGGGGCTTGGAATCAGCCCCAGCATTTT. Protein: CASSDRPGAWNQPQHF. V is TRBV2 and J is TRBJ1-5, with a tentative D call TRBD1 (6 bases). Deletions cut 3 bases from V and 4 bases from J, with 16 bases between. Germline CDR1 SNHLY, CDR2 FYNNEI. This CDR3 contains 16 residues.

V is TRBV19 and J is TRBJ2-7, with TRBD1 matching 9 bases. The CDR3 extends over 14 amino acids. Trimming at V came to 8 bases and at J to 0 bases, leaving 5 bases not matched to a gene. Germline values: CDR1 LNHDA, CDR2 SQIVND (reference sequence). CDR3 sequence: CASGKTGGSYEQYF. The CDR3 coding sequence is TGTGCCAGTGGCAAGACAGGGGGCTCCTACGAGCAGTACTTC.

The chain combines TRBV15 with TRBJ2-3; TRBD2 agrees at 7 bases. J gave up 2 bases and V 5 bases, and 7 bases lay outside the gene matches. CDR3 length: 15 amino acids. Per germline, CDR1 LNHNV and CDR2 YYDKDF (reference sequence). The CDR3 DNA is TGTGCCACCAGCCGGTTTGGGGGGGACACAGATACGCAGTATTTT. It encodes CATSRFGGDTDTQYF.

This clone appeared a single time. The V gene is TRBV27, the J gene TRBJ1-6; perhaps TRBD1 as D (5 bases). Per the germline V gene, CDR1 is MNHEY and CDR2 is SMNVEV (reference sequence). V lost 0 bases, J lost 0 bases, and 18 bases lay in between. The CDR3 runs to 20 residues. CDR3 sequence reads: CASSLSRGRDWSSYNSPLHF. As DNA, the CDR3 is TGTGCCAGCAGTTTATCGAGGGGCAGGGACTGGAGCTCCTATAATTCACCCCTCCACTTT.